The T cell receptor beta chain described here comes from a study of blood T cells in healthy people across ages. PCR was performed a second time for about 7 to 12 cycles using a sample-barcoded 5' primer and a J-beta primer mix. TCRdb re-called the 5' RACE reads through MiXCR, storing one row per CDR3 protein. The profile shows 2 million or so distinct CDR3 sequences, about 50% of them singletons. The sample holds a few counts of this clonotype. The germline V and J ends were trimmed by 5 bases and 5 bases, with 8 bases remaining between them. Germline assignment: CDR1 SEHNR and CDR2 FQNEAQ (reference sequence). CDR3 length: 12 residues.

Material: blood. This receptor was taken from a middle-aged woman in good health. This chain joins TRBV7-9 and TRBJ2-3; maybe TRBD1 (5 bases). CDR3 loop: CASSTQGDTQYF. For the CDR3, the DNA is TGTGCCAGCAGCACCCAGGGAGATACGCAGTATTTT.